This T cell receptor (beta chain) was found in a study of T cell repertoires in cytomegalovirus infection. Study background: CMV epitopes that were recently identified and HLA-C-restricted were used alongside well-studied HLA-B-restricted ones. Study outcomes and limitations: Frequencies of public TCR beta families were cumulated, and this identified carriers of CMV plus the relevant HLA.

In TCRdb, the reads were re-called with MiXCR into one record per CDR3 protein. The top ten hold about 69% of the sample, which has over 50,000 distinct CDR3 sequences, 20% to 25% seen once. Per the germline V gene, CDR1 is SEHNR and CDR2 is FQNEAQ (reference sequence). The CDR3 consists of 18 residues. V lost 3 bases, J lost 0 bases, and 18 bases lay in between. The sample holds a few counts of this clonotype. Its antigen is not identified. The specimen was CD8+ T cells from cultured PBMCs, collected from culture after CMV antigen stimulation. This sequence originates from a human donor in good health (CMV status not recorded). Some clones in this sample may be carry-over from other donors' samples. The genes are TRBV7-9 and TRBJ1-3; the D is unclear. Written as DNA, the CDR3 is TGTGCCAGCAGCTTTCGTCCTTCAGGAGAAAACTCTGGAAACACCATATATTTT. It codes for CASSFRPSGENSGNTIYF.